A single TCR beta chain is shown here with its context. This entry is derived from a study of blood T cells in healthy people across ages. The authors ran a second PCR of about 7 to 11 cycles using a sample-barcoded 5' primer and a J-beta primer mix. Each cDNA molecule was tagged by a template-switch adaptor that had 12 random nucleotides. Each sample provided no less than 2.5 million CDR3-containing paired-end reads. MiXCR, run by TCRdb on the 5' RACE reads, gives a single entry per CDR3 protein. This sample has approximately 940,000 distinct CDR3 sequences; approximately 49% occur once, and the top ten carry about an eighth. Caucasian, healthy and from Russia, the donors were aged between 6 and 90. Approximately 9.2 milliliters was the volume of peripheral blood drawn from each donor. Germline CDR1 MNHEY, CDR2 SMNVEV (reference sequence). V lost 6 bases to trimming and J lost 5 bases, with 17 bases between them. CDR3 length equals 15 residues.

The sequence derives from a man aged 25-45 years in good health. Material for sequencing was blood. This chain links TRBV27 with TRBJ1-3, with D perhaps matching TRBD1 (6 bases). The CDR3, as DNA: TGTGCCAGCAGCCTCGACAGGAACAATCGAAACACCATATATTTT. Residues: CASSLDRNNRNTIYF.